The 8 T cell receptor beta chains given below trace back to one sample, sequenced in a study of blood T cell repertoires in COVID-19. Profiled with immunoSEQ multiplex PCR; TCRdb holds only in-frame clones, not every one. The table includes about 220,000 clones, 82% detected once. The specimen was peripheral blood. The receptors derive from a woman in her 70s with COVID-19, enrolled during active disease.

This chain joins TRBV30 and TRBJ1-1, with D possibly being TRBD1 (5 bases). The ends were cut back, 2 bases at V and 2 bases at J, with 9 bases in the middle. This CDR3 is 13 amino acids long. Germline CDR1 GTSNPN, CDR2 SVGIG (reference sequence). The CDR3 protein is CAWSLQGNTEAFF. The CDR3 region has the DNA TGTGCCTGGAGTCTTCAGGGTAACACTGAAGCTTTCTTT. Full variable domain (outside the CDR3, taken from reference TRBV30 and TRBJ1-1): SQTIHQWPATLVQPVGSPLSLECTVEGTSNPNLYWYRQAAGRGLQLLFYSVGIGQISSEVPQNLSASRPQDRQFILSSKKLLLSDSGFYLCAWSLQGNTEAFFGQGTRLTVV.

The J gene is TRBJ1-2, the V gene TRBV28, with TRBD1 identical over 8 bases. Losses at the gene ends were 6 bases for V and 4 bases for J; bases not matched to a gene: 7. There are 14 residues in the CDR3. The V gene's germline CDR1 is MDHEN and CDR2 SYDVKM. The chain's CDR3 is CASSFTTGVYGYTF. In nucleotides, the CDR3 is TGTGCCAGCAGCTTTACGACAGGGGTCTATGGCTACACCTTC.

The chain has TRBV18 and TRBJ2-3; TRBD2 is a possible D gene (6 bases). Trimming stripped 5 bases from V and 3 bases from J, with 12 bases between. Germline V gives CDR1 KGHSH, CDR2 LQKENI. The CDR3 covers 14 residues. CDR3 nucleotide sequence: TGTGCCAGCTCATCGACTAGTCAAACAGATACGCAGTATTTT. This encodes CASSSTSQTDTQYF.

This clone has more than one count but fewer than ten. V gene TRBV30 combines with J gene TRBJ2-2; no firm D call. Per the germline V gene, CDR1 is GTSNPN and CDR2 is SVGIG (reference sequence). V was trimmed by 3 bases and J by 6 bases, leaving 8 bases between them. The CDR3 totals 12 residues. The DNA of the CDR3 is TGTGCCTGGAGGATGAGCGCCGGGGAGCTGTTTTTT. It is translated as CAWRMSAGELFF. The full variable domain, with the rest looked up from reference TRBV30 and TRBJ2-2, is SQTIHQWPATLVQPVGSPLSLECTVEGTSNPNLYWYRQAAGRGLQLLFYSVGIGQISSEVPQNLSASRPQDRQFILSSKKLLLSDSGFYLCAWRMSAGELFFGEGSRLTVL.

The CDR3 region has the DNA TGTGCCAGCAGTCCCTTATTCGGGGATAGCTCTGGAAACACCATATATTTT. It codes for CASSPLFGDSSGNTIYF. The rearrangement uses TRBV6-6 and TRBJ1-3; D unclear. The V end lost 5 bases, the J end lost 0 bases, and 17 bases lay between the germline ends. CDR3 length: 17 amino acids. Germline V gene sequence: CDR1 MNHNY, CDR2 SVGAGI (reference sequence).

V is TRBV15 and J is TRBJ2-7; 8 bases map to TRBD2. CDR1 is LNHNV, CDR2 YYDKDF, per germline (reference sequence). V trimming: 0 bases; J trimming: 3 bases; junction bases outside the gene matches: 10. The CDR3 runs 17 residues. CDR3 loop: CATSREGLAGDNYEQYF. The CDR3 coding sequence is TGTGCCACCAGCAGAGAGGGGCTAGCGGGTGATAACTACGAGCAGTACTTC.

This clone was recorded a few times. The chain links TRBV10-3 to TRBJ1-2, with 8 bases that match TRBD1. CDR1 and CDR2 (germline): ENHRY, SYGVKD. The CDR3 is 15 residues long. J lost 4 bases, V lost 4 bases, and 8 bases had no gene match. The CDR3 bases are TGTGCCATCAGTGTCGACAGGGGAGGCCTCTATGGCTACACCTTC. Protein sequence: CAISVDRGGLYGYTF.

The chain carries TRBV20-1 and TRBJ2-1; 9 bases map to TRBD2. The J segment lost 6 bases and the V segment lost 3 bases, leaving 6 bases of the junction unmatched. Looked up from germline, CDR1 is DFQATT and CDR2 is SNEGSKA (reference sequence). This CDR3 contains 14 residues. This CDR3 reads CSASGGRARNEQFF. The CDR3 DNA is TGCAGTGCTAGTGGCGGGAGGGCCCGCAATGAGCAGTTCTTC.